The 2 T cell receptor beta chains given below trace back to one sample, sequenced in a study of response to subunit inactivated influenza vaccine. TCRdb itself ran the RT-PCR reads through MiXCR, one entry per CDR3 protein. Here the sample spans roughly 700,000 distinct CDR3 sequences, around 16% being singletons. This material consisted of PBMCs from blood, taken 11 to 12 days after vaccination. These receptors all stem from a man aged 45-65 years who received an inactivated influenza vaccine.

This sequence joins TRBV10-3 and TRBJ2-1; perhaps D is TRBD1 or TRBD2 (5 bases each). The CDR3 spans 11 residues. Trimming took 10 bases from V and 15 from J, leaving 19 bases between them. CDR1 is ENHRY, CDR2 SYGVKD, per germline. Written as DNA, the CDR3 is TGTGCCAGCGCCGGGGCCCCCACGTGGTTCTTC. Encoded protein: CASAGAPTWFF.

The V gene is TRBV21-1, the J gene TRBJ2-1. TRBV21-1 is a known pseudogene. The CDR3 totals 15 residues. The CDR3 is CASSKWVLQYNEQFF. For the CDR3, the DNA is TGTGCCAGCAGCAAGTGGGTTCTTCAATACAATGAGCAGTTCTTC.